This TCR beta chain is drawn from a study of blood T cells in healthy people across ages. V lost 6 bases and J lost 8; bases outside the gene matches: 19. This CDR3 has 18 amino acids. Germline V lookup: CDR1 ENHRY, CDR2 SYGVKD. Sample-barcoded 5' priming and a J-beta primer mix drove a second PCR of about 6 to 12 cycles. TCRdb recomputed calls from the 5' RACE reads with MiXCR, one row per CDR3 protein. The data show hundreds of thousands of distinct CDR3 sequences, around 36% seen once. The TCR sequence derives from a man younger than 35 in good health. Sample: blood. V and J are TRBV10-3 and TRBJ2-1; 10 nucleotides match TRBD1. The CDR3 sequence is CAISSGTGAGVNEDEQFF. CDR3 sequence (DNA): TGTGCCATCAGCTCCGGGACAGGGGCCGGGGTGAACGAGGATGAGCAGTTCTTC.